This record looks at one T cell receptor (beta chain) sequence and its context. The sample belongs to a study of blood T cell repertoires in COVID-19. Germline V lookup: CDR1 SGHNT, CDR2 YYREEE (reference sequence). The CDR3 runs to 17 residues. The V and J ends lost 6 bases and 2 bases respectively, with 23 bases between them. Profiled with immunoSEQ multiplex PCR; TCRdb holds only in-frame clones, not every one. This sample carries some 180,000 clones, about four fifths of them seen once, and the ten largest clones take around 2.7%. Seattle patients were enrolled during active infection and followed longitudinally.

The specimen sequenced was peripheral blood. This sequence joins TRBV5-4 and TRBJ1-1, with D perhaps matching TRBD1 (5 bases). The receptor comes from a woman at least 80 years old with COVID-19, enrolled during active disease. The CDR3 here is CASTSSEGAGRNTEAFF. The CDR3 nucleotides read TGTGCCAGCACCTCTAGCGAAGGGGCGGGGAGAAACACTGAAGCTTTCTTT.